A selection of T cell receptor beta chains follows, all from one sample in a study of T-cell reconstitution after alpha-beta-depleted transplantation in children. TCRdb processed the PCR reads anew with MiXCR; each CDR3 protein has one entry. The sample includes about 980,000 distinct CDR3 sequences, 25% to 30% of them seen just once. The sample consisted of PBMCs, mostly from graft donor cells, taken 360 days after TCRalphabeta/CD19-depleted stem cell transplant. These receptors came from a boy in the first two years of life who had a stem cell transplant for SCID, so the T cells may come from the graft donor. CDR3s include the opening cysteine and the closing phenylalanine or tryptophan. D genes are given only for firm matches. Only some rows state a clone size, as once, few, many or a class for expanded clones.

D	size	V	J	DNA	CDR3
TRBD1	few	TRBV5-1	TRBJ2-1	TGCGCCAGCAGCAGCCCGGGACAGGTCATCAATGAGCAGTTCTTC	CASSSPGQVINEQFF
NA	many	TRBV5-6	TRBJ2-2	TGTGCCAGCAGCTTAGTGGGGACGGTGAACACCGGGGAGCTGTTTTTT	CASSLVGTVNTGELFF
NA	NA	TRBV4-1	TRBJ2-1	TGCGCCAGCAGCCTTATGGGCATAATCTCCTACAATGAGCAGTTCTTC	CASSLMGIISYNEQFF
NA	NA	TRBV7-8	TRBJ2-6	TGTGCCAGCATCCCTGGTGGGGTAACGGGGGCCAACGTCCTGACTTTC	CASIPGGVTGANVLTF
NA	few	TRBV4-3	TRBJ2-7	TGCGCCAGCAGCCAAACTCGGACAGACAATTACGAGCAGTACTTC	CASSQTRTDNYEQYF
NA	few	TRBV2	TRBJ2-5	TGTGCCAGCGAAAGGGGGGCGCTGGAGACCCAGTACTTC	CASERGALETQYF
NA	NA	TRBV29-1	TRBJ2-7	TGCAGCGTTGAGTTACAGTCCTACGAGCAGTACTTC	CSVELQSYEQYF
NA	few	TRBV6-6	TRBJ1-1	TGTGCCAGCAGTTACTCGCCGGCTGAAGCTTTCTTT	CASSYSPAEAFF
NA	few	TRBV5-1	TRBJ2-1	TGCGCCAGCAGGTCGGACCGGAGCTCCTACAATGAGCAGTTCTTC	CASRSDRSSYNEQFF
NA	NA	TRBV14	TRBJ1-1	TGTGCCAGCAGCCCGGTACGCGCCGGACCTCGACCGGGTTACACTGAAGCTTTCTTT	CASSPVRAGPRPGYTEAFF
TRBD2	NA	TRBV20-1	TRBJ2-2	TGCAGTGCTAGCCGGACTAGCCTGGGCACCGGGGAGCTGTTTTTT	CSASRTSLGTGELFF
NA	many	TRBV5-1	TRBJ1-1	TGCGCCAGCAGCCCACTGCTACACCGTATTCCGAACACTGAAGCTTTCTTT	CASSPLLHRIPNTEAFF
TRBD2	few	TRBV29-1	TRBJ2-3	TGCAGCGCTGCCGGTAGCGGGGGGCCAACAGATACGCAGTATTTT	CSAAGSGGPTDTQYF
NA	NA	TRBV12-3/TRBV12-4	TRBJ2-7	TGTGCCAGCAGTTTACACCGAGCCTACGAGCAGTACTTC	CASSLHRAYEQYF
TRBD2	few	TRBV7-2	TRBJ2-3	TGTGCCAGCAGCTTAACGGTAGCGGGGCACACAGATACGCAGTATTTT	CASSLTVAGHTDTQYF
TRBD2	NA	TRBV19	TRBJ2-1	TGTGCCAGTCATGGGGGGGGGTACTACAATGAGCAGTTCTTC	CASHGGGYYNEQFF
TRBD2	few	TRBV5-1	TRBJ2-2	TGCGCCAGCAGCTTGGCTGGGACTAGCGGGGAGTACGGGGAGCTGTTTTTT	CASSLAGTSGEYGELFF
NA	few	TRBV5-5	TRBJ2-1	TGTGCCAGCCTGGCAGCCGGGGTGGAATACAATGAGCAGTTCTTC	CASLAAGVEYNEQFF
TRBD2	few	TRBV27	TRBJ2-1	TGTGCCAGCAGTTTAAGGGCTAGCGGGGTTAATGAGCAGTTCTTC	CASSLRASGVNEQFF
TRBD2	NA	TRBV2	TRBJ2-3	TGTGCTTCGTCCCTCACTAGCGTCCCGAGCACAGATACGCAGTATTTT	CASSLTSVPSTDTQYF
NA	few	TRBV2	TRBJ1-1	TGTGCCAGCAGTGAATCACGGGTATTTGAAGCTTTCTTT	CASSESRVFEAFF
NA	few	TRBV6-5	TRBJ2-1	TGTGCCAGCAGTTCCCATTTATCCTCCTACAATGAGCAGTTCTTC	CASSSHLSSYNEQFF
NA	few	TRBV10-3	TRBJ2-7	TGTGCCATCAGCGCGGAGGGAGCCCCCTACGAGCAGTACTTC	CAISAEGAPYEQYF
NA	NA	TRBV28	TRBJ2-1	TGTGCCAGCAGGAACAGGATCCCCTACAATGAGCAGTTCTTC	CASRNRIPYNEQFF
NA	NA	TRBV12-3/TRBV12-4	TRBJ2-7	TGTGCCAGTCTAGCAGAGAACAGGGAGTTATACGAGCAGTACTTC	CASLAENRELYEQYF
NA	NA	TRBV29-1	TRBJ1-2	TGCAGCGTTGAGAGGGCCGGCCGCTATGGCTACACCTTC	CSVERAGRYGYTF
NA	NA	TRBV6-5	TRBJ2-7	TGTGCCAGCAGTTACTCGGACAGCCCCTACGAGCAGTACTTC	CASSYSDSPYEQYF
NA	NA	TRBV29-1	TRBJ2-2	TGCAGCGTTGAAGATGAGGGGTTCACCGGGGAGCTGTTTTTT	CSVEDEGFTGELFF
NA	NA	TRBV14	TRBJ2-5	TGTGCCAGCACCCTGAGCGGCGGGGAGACCCAGTACTTC	CASTLSGGETQYF
NA	NA	TRBV6-5	TRBJ2-7	TGTGCCAGCAGTTACCGTTGGCAGTGGGGCCCCTTTTCCTACGAGCAGTACTTC	CASSYRWQWGPFSYEQYF
TRBD2	few	TRBV7-8	TRBJ2-5	TGTGCCAGCAGCTTAGTTAGCGGGGATAGGGAAGAGACCCAGTACTTC	CASSLVSGDREETQYF
NA	many	TRBV6-1	TRBJ2-2	TGTGCCAGCAGTGGATTCCGGGTCCATAACACCGGGGAGCTGTTTTTT	CASSGFRVHNTGELFF
TRBD1	NA	TRBV20-1	TRBJ1-1	TGCAGTGCTTATCAAGGACAGGGAAAGGCTTTCTTT	CSAYQGQGKAFF
NA	once	TRBV7-3	TRBJ2-6	TGTGCCAGCAGCACAGGGAGGCTCCGAGGGGCCAACGTCCTGACTTTC	CASSTGRLRGANVLTF
TRBD1	NA	TRBV20-1	TRBJ2-1	TGCAGTGCTAAGGCCAGGACAGGGGTCTTCTCCAATGAGCAGTTCTTC	CSAKARTGVFSNEQFF